The next 19 T cell receptor beta chains were all read from a single sample in a study of shared T cell receptors in the human thymus. The table came from immunoSEQ multiplex PCR; TCRdb's copy has only in-frame clones and leaves some out. The sample contains about 730,000 clones, 70% to 90% of which appear only once. Another study also made use of these data, one on human thymus T cells.

Sample: thymocytes. These receptors were taken from a girl less than two years old with a congenital heart defect.

The rearrangement uses TRBV19 and TRBJ1-4; a weak D match, TRBD1 (6 bases). In germline, CDR1 is LNHDA, CDR2 SQIVND (reference sequence). The CDR3 runs to 14 residues. Trimming shortened V by 6 bases and J by 2 bases, and 10 bases separated the two germline ends. The CDR3 protein is CASSGGPTNEKLFF. CDR3 in DNA: TGTGCCAGTAGCGGGGGGCCGACTAATGAAAAACTGTTTTTT.

The chain joins TRBV9 to TRBJ1-6; D possibly corresponds to TRBD1 (6 bases). V shed 7 bases and J shed 11 bases, with 25 bases lying between them. The CDR3 totals 16 residues. The germline gives CDR1 SGDLS, CDR2 YYNGEE. The CDR3 sequence: CASGKTSGTYRTPLHF. The CDR3 nucleotides are TGTGCCAGCGGGAAGACGTCAGGGACATACCGTACACCCCTCCACTTT.

This chain links TRBV25-1 with TRBJ1-4; D might be TRBD1 (6 bases). This CDR3 region has 12 residues. Deletions cut 7 bases from V and 8 bases from J, with 11 bases between. The germline V gene encodes CDR1 MGHDK and CDR2 SYGVNS. The CDR3 here is CASKGESEKLFF. CDR3 coding DNA: TGTGCCAGCAAGGGGGAATCGGAAAAACTGTTTTTT.

This clone appeared a single time. The chain employs TRBV5-4 and TRBJ1-2; 10 nucleotides line up with TRBD1. Per the germline V gene, CDR1 is SGHNT and CDR2 is YYREEE (reference sequence). V was clipped by 4 bases and J by 6 bases; unmatched bases: 9. The length of the CDR3 is 15 residues. The CDR3 nucleotides are TGTGCCAGCAGCCCACCGGGACAGGGGTTTAATGGCTACACCTTC. As protein: CASSPPGQGFNGYTF.

There are a few counts of this clone. The CDR3 DNA reads as TGTGCCATCAGGCCGGCTCGGGGGGCAAACTATGGCTACACCTTC. This gives the protein CAIRPARGANYGYTF. The chain has TRBV10-3 and TRBJ1-2; D is possibly TRBD1 (6 bases). The CDR3 runs 15 residues. CDR1 and CDR2 (germline): ENHRY, SYGVKD. Trimming removed 6 bases from V and 2 bases from J, with 16 bases in between.

As DNA, the CDR3 is TGCAGCGTGGACACCGGCTACGAGCAGTACTTC. Translating it yields CSVDTGYEQYF. The chain has TRBV29-1 and TRBJ2-7, with a weak D call TRBD1 (5 bases). Germline loops: CDR1 SQVTM, CDR2 ANQGSEA. The V end lost 6 bases, the J end lost 3 bases, and 9 bases lay between the germline ends. CDR3 length equals 11 residues.

This chain connects TRBV18 to TRBJ1-5; 8 nucleotides align to TRBD1. The germline gives CDR1 KGHSH, CDR2 LQKENI. V trimming: 6 bases; J trimming: 2 bases; junction bases outside the gene matches: 0. The length of the CDR3 is 13 residues. The CDR3 here is CASSDRGNQPQHF. CDR3 nucleotide sequence: TGTGCCAGCTCGGACAGGGGCAATCAGCCCCAGCATTTT. Combining the CDR3 with reference TRBV18 and TRBJ1-5 gives the whole variable domain NAGVMQNPRHLVRRRGQEARLRCSPMKGHSHVYWYRQLPEEGLKFMVYLQKENIIDESGMPKERFSAEFPKEGPSILRIQQVVRGDSAAYFCASSDRGNQPQHFGDGTRLSIL.

In its sample, this clone was seen once. Other DNA sequences in the sample encode the same CDR3. The genes are TRBV28 and TRBJ1-6, with 7 bases aligning to TRBD1. CDR1 MDHEN and CDR2 SYDVKM come from the germline V gene. CDR3 length: 18 residues. V shed 6 bases, J shed 0 bases, and the junction held 11 bases outside the gene matches. The CDR3 DNA sequence: TGTGCCAGCAGACCGGACAAGGGGGCCAACTCCTATAATTCACCCCTCCACTTT. As protein: CASRPDKGANSYNSPLHF.

This chain uses TRBV7-8 with TRBJ1-1; possibly TRBD1 for D (6 bases). Deletions cut 6 bases from V and 1 base from J, with 21 bases between. The germline CDR1 and CDR2 sequences are SGHVS and FQNEAQ. The CDR3 runs to 17 residues. In nucleotides, the CDR3 is TGTGCCAGCAGTTTTAAGGTTACAGGGTGGGCGAACACTGAAGCTTTCTTT. It encodes CASSFKVTGWANTEAFF.

The CDR3 protein is CSVEGGTRGFNEQFF. Written as DNA, the CDR3 is TGCAGCGTTGAGGGGGGGACACGCGGCTTTAATGAGCAGTTCTTC. This chain uses TRBV29-1 with TRBJ2-1; TRBD2 might be the D (7 bases). V gave up 3 bases and J gave up 7 bases, with 19 bases separating them. This CDR3 has 15 residues. CDR1 and CDR2 (germline): SQVTM, ANQGSEA.

The V and J genes are TRBV14 and TRBJ2-5, with 9 positions matching TRBD2. V lost 1 base to trimming and J lost 7 bases; unmatched junction nucleotides: 13. The germline V gene has CDR1 SGHDN and CDR2 FVKESK. This CDR3 is 17 amino acids long. DNA of the CDR3: TGTGCCAGCAGCCAAGGGGCTAGCGGGGCAAGCAGAGGGACCCAGTACTTC. Amino acid sequence: CASSQGASGASRGTQYF.

The V gene is TRBV19, the J gene TRBJ1-5; 9 bases are shared with TRBD1. The CDR3 runs 14 residues. J lost 7 bases, V lost 4 bases, and 5 bases had no gene match. CDR1 is LNHDA and CDR2 is SQIVND in the germline V gene (reference sequence). The CDR3 bases are TGTGCCAGTAGTACCCGACAGGGGGGACAGCCCCAGCATTTT. Its protein product is CASSTRQGGQPQHF. The entire variable domain, with the rest obtained from reference TRBV19 and TRBJ1-5, is as follows: DGGITQSPKYLFRKEGQNVTLSCEQNLNHDAMYWYRQDPGQGLRLIYYSQIVNDFQKGDIAEGYSVSREKKESFPLTVTSAQKNPTAFYLCASSTRQGGQPQHFGDGTRLSIL.

This chain links TRBV18 with TRBJ2-3; 10 bases line up with TRBD1. Trimming at V came to 2 bases and at J to 7 bases, leaving 9 bases not matched to a gene. CDR1 is KGHSH and CDR2 is LQKENI in the germline V gene. The CDR3 is 16 residues long. CDR3 nucleotides: TGTGCCAGCTCACCATCCCGGGACAGGGGTAAGAATACGCAGTATTTT. This sequence encodes CASSPSRDRGKNTQYF.

The chain carries TRBV19 and TRBJ1-2; the D is unclear. CDR3 length: 14 residues. The V gene lost 8 bases and the J gene lost 0 bases, with 13 bases spanning the gap. CDR1 LNHDA and CDR2 SQIVND come from the germline V gene (reference sequence). The CDR3 DNA reads TGTGCCAGTCGCATCAACTCGCCTAACTATGGCTACACCTTC. Translating it yields CASRINSPNYGYTF.

The table lists this clone with a count of one. The chain couples TRBV11-2 to TRBJ2-5; tentative D call: TRBD2 (6 bases). This CDR3 contains 18 residues. Germline CDR1 reads SGHAT; CDR2 reads FQNNGV. The V gene lost 0 bases and the J gene lost 0 bases, with 17 bases spanning the gap. CDR3 bases: TGTGCCAGCAGCTTAGAAGGTCGGGACTTGTTGTACCAAGAGACCCAGTACTTC. Residues: CASSLEGRDLLYQETQYF. Complete variable domain (other parts from reference TRBV11-2 and TRBJ2-5): EAGVAQSPRYKIIEKRQSVAFWCNPISGHATLYWYQQILGQGPKLLIQFQNNGVVDDSQLPKDRFSAERLKGVDSTLKIQPAKLEDSAVYLCASSLEGRDLLYQETQYFGPGTRLLVL.

The rearrangement joins TRBV19 to TRBJ1-5, with D tentatively TRBD1 (5 bases). V lost 3 bases, J lost 0 bases, and 18 bases lay in between. The CDR3 is 18 residues long. Germline loops: CDR1 LNHDA, CDR2 SQIVND (reference sequence). CDR3 DNA: TGTGCCAGTAGTATTTCGGGGGAGTACCAACATAGCAATCAGCCCCAGCATTTT. Its translation: CASSISGEYQHSNQPQHF.

This chain links TRBV7-4 with TRBJ1-1, with D tentatively TRBD1 (5 bases). The V gene's germline CDR1 is SGHVT and CDR2 SQSDAQ. V was shortened by 5 bases and J by 1 base, with 11 bases between the two germline ends. The CDR3 has 14 residues. The CDR3 bases are TGTGCCAGCAGCACAGTCACAGGGAACACTGAAGCTTTCTTT. It yields the protein CASSTVTGNTEAFF.

This sequence joins TRBV15 and TRBJ2-7; TRBD2 is a possible D gene (5 bases). The V and J ends lost 1 base and 0 bases respectively, with 13 bases between them. The CDR3 runs to 16 residues. In germline, CDR1 is LNHNV, CDR2 YYDKDF (reference sequence). The CDR3 sequence is CATSRALHGSSYEQYF. In nucleotides, the CDR3 is TGTGCCACCAGCAGAGCTTTACATGGGAGCTCCTACGAGCAGTACTTC. The full variable domain, with the rest looked up from reference TRBV15 and TRBJ2-7, is DAMVIQNPRYQVTQFGKPVTLSCSQTLNHNVMYWYQQKSSQAPKLLFHYYDKDFNNEADTPDNFQSRRPNTSFCFLDIRSPGLGDTAMYLCATSRALHGSSYEQYFGPGTRLTVT.

The V and J genes are TRBV5-5 and TRBJ1-2; D remains ambiguous. Per the germline V gene, CDR1 is SGHKS and CDR2 is YYEKEE (reference sequence). This CDR3 has 18 residues. V lost 4 bases, J lost 5 bases, and 27 bases lay in between. The CDR3 coding sequence is TGTGCCAGCAGCCCATTCACCCCTCCCCCCCGGTGGTGGTATGGCTACACCTTC. Its protein product is CASSPFTPPPRWWYGYTF.